This is a list of T cell receptor beta chains from one sample in a study of regulatory T cells in long-lasting Graves disease. MiXCR was run by TCRdb on the multiplex PCR reads, yielding one entry per CDR3 protein. The table has 200,000 to 300,000 distinct CDR3 sequences, around 20% seen once. Sample: peripheral blood mononuclear cells (PBMCs), taken at new diagnosis, from a patient treated with antithyroid drugs. These receptors came from a female donor with Graves disease. Both conserved end residues are part of each CDR3. Each record gives: clone size, J gene, V gene, D gene, CDR3 DNA, CDR3 protein. D genes are given only for firm matches. Where a row states a size, it is once, few, many or the class of an expanded clone; other rows omit it.

NA,TRBJ2-7,TRBV4-3,TRBD2,TGCGCCAGCAGTAGGACTAGGGACTACGAGCAGTACTTC,CASSRTRDYEQYF
many,TRBJ2-7,TRBV2,NA,TGTGCCAGCAGTCCGGGACAAGCCAATTCCTACGAGCAGTACTTC,CASSPGQANSYEQYF
many,TRBJ2-1,TRBV20-1,TRBD1,TGCAGTGCCACTACCGACAGGGGCGGTGAGCAGTTCTTC,CSATTDRGGEQFF
many,TRBJ2-6,TRBV5-1,NA,TGCGCCAGCAGCTTTCAGGGAGCTGGGGCCAACGTCCTGACTTTC,CASSFQGAGANVLTF
many,TRBJ2-3,TRBV3-1,TRBD2,TGTGCCAGCAGCCAAGCGGGCGGGGGTACGGATACGCAGTATTTT,CASSQAGGGTDTQYF
many,TRBJ2-5,TRBV2,NA,TGTGCCAGCAGTTCTCCTGGGGGGGAGACCCAGTACTTC,CASSSPGGETQYF
NA,TRBJ2-1,TRBV6-2/TRBV6-3,TRBD2,TGTGCCAGCAGTTGGACTAGCGGGAGAATCAATGAGCAGTTCTTC,CASSWTSGRINEQFF
many,TRBJ2-3,TRBV3-1,NA,TGTGCCAGCAGCCTTACCAGGGGGGCCGGCACAGATACGCAGTATTTT,CASSLTRGAGTDTQYF
many,TRBJ2-7,TRBV28,NA,TGTGCCAGCAGTTTAGGTGGTCCCCCCTACGAGCAGTACTTC,CASSLGGPPYEQYF
many,TRBJ2-7,TRBV11-2,NA,TGTGCCAGCAGCTCCAGGAGACAAAGCACCAGCTCCTACGAGCAGTACTTC,CASSSRRQSTSSYEQYF
many,TRBJ1-1,TRBV18,NA,TGTGCCAGCTCACCAGTCCCAGGGCCGAACACTGAAGCTTTCTTT,CASSPVPGPNTEAFF
many,TRBJ2-7,TRBV29-1,TRBD2,TGCAGCGCTAGCGGGCAGGCCTACGAGCAGTACTTC,CSASGQAYEQYF
many,TRBJ2-7,TRBV6-1,TRBD1,TGTGCCAGCAGTGAATTTGGACAGGGGGCAAGGGAGCAGTACTTC,CASSEFGQGAREQYF
many,TRBJ2-3,TRBV7-2,NA,TGTGCCAGCAGCCCCCAGGGGACCACTCTCGGTACGCAGTATTTT,CASSPQGTTLGTQYF
many,TRBJ2-7,TRBV14,NA,TGTGCCAGCAGCCAACTTCAGGGAGTCTACGAGCAGTACTTC,CASSQLQGVYEQYF
few,TRBJ2-2,TRBV7-9,NA,TGTGCCAGCAGCTCGACCGTCACCGGGGAGCTGTTTTTT,CASSSTVTGELFF
many,TRBJ2-3,TRBV20-1,NA,TGCAGTGCTCTCTCTACCTTGTCGGGCACAGATACGCAGTATTTT,CSALSTLSGTDTQYF
NA,TRBJ1-6,TRBV7-2,NA,TGTGCCAGCAGCTGGCGGACGGCCTCCTATAATTCACCCCTCCACTTT,CASSWRTASYNSPLHF
NA,TRBJ2-1,TRBV28,NA,TGTGCCAGCAGTCCACAGGGTAGGAATGAGCAGTTCTTC,CASSPQGRNEQFF
NA,TRBJ1-1,TRBV20-1,NA,TGCAGTGCTAAACGACAGGCCTACACTGAAGCTTTCTTT,CSAKRQAYTEAFF